These 9 T cell receptor beta chains came from one sample sequenced in a study of T cell responses to AZD1222 COVID-19 vaccine. This table comes from immunoSEQ multiplex PCR, and its TCRdb copy is limited to in-frame clones, with some not included. The data contain roughly 66,000 clones, approximately 80% of them seen just once; the ten biggest clones take up more than 5%. The sequencing here drew on peripheral blood, taken on day 0 of AZD1222 vaccination. These receptors were obtained from an adult in good health.

The chain links TRBV7-3 to TRBJ2-3; D is undetermined. Per the germline V gene, CDR1 is SGHTA and CDR2 is FQGTGA. The CDR3 has 12 residues. The V end was cut by 5 bases, the J end by 6 bases, with 9 bases between. CDR3 bases: TGTGCCAGCAGCCCCGACCGTGATACGCAGTATTTT. It specifies CASSPDRDTQYF.

V gene TRBV20-1 combines with J gene TRBJ1-2; D is perhaps TRBD1 (5 bases). Germline V gene sequence: CDR1 DFQATT, CDR2 SNEGSKA (reference sequence). This CDR3 has 15 residues. The germline V and J ends were trimmed by 3 bases and 4 bases, with 18 bases remaining between them. CDR3 DNA sequence: TGCAGTGCTAGTCGTATGAGGGACCCACCCTATGGCTACACCTTC. Residues: CSASRMRDPPYGYTF.

The chain uses TRBV7-3 and TRBJ2-3; maybe TRBD2 (6 bases). The CDR3 sequence is 15 residues long. V was cut by 2 bases and J by 2 bases, with 11 bases left in between. Germline values: CDR1 SGHTA, CDR2 FQGTGA. CDR3 residues: CASSLSGVFTDTQYF. The DNA for the CDR3 is TGTGCCAGCAGCTTATCGGGGGTCTTCACAGATACGCAGTATTTT.

The chain carries TRBV3-1 (or the pseudogene TRBV3-2) and TRBJ1-6; 7 bases are shared with TRBD1. The V gene end was trimmed by 3 bases and the J gene end by 7 bases; junction bases not matched to a gene: 6. The CDR3 sequence is 15 residues long. Germline lookup yields CDR1 LGHDT and CDR2 YNNKEL (reference sequence). CDR3 in amino acids: CASSQQARGNSPLHF. The DNA for the CDR3 is TGTGCCAGCAGCCAGCAGGCCAGGGGGAATTCACCCCTCCACTTT.

This clone is deemed large. At one end, the junction sequence differs from germline, possibly due to a read error. The J gene is TRBJ2-7, the V gene TRBV7-7, with 8 nucleotides matching TRBD1. Germline V gene lookup returns CDR1 SSHAT and CDR2 FNYEAQ (reference sequence). This CDR3 has 16 amino acids. CDR3 in amino acids: CASSLSPGGKIDEQYF. The CDR3 region has the DNA TGTGCTAGCAGCTTAAGTCCAGGGGGCAAGATCGACGAGCAGTACTTC.

This clone has only a few counts. The chain has TRBV6-5 and TRBJ1-3, with TRBD1 matching over 8 bases. This CDR3 is built from 14 residues. In germline, CDR1 is MNHEY, CDR2 SVGAGI. V dropped 6 bases and J dropped 2; count of bases not matched to a gene: 3. The CDR3 sequence is CASRKDRAGNTIYF. In DNA, the CDR3 is TGTGCCAGCAGAAAGGACAGGGCTGGAAACACCATATATTTT.

The rearrangement joins TRBV21-1 to TRBJ1-1; TRBD1 is the table's D call, not checked against the DNA. TRBV21-1 is annotated as a pseudogene. The CDR3 contains 15 residues. The CDR3 protein is CASSGPGTGVIEAFF. CDR3 nucleotide sequence: TGTGCCAGCAGCGGGCCCGGGACAGGGGTTATTGAAGCTTTCTTT.

The chain combines TRBV11-2 with TRBJ1-1; D ambiguous. Trimming took off 1 base at V and 10 bases at J, with 10 bases between the two ends. The CDR3 extends over 12 amino acids. Germline CDR1 reads SGHAT; CDR2 reads FQNNGV. CDR3 residues: CASSLGPLSAFF. The CDR3 DNA is TGTGCCAGCAGCTTAGGGCCTCTTTCAGCTTTCTTT.

This clone was seen once. This sequence joins TRBV7-8 and TRBJ2-4, with 8 nucleotides matching TRBD1. J gave up 3 bases and V 1 base, and 2 bases lay outside the gene matches. This CDR3 is built from 15 residues. Germline V gene data show CDR1 as SGHVS and CDR2 as FQNEAQ. In nucleotides, the CDR3 is TGTGCCAGCAGCTTAGGGACAGGGTACAAAAACATTCAGTACTTC. Its protein product is CASSLGTGYKNIQYF.